What follows are 5 T cell receptor beta chains derived from one specimen sequenced in a study of CD8+CD57+ T cells in acquired aplastic anemia. In patients chosen for sequencing, flow cytometry had shown CD8+CD57+ cell expansion. Genomic DNA templated the TCR beta VDJ and CDR3 profiling. MiXCR, run by TCRdb on the reads, gives a single entry per CDR3 protein. The sample carries under 200,000 distinct CDR3 sequences, around 48% recorded once. The sample was sorted CD4+, CD8+, or CD8+CD57+ T cells (not recorded which) from PBMCs. These receptors were collected from a human donor with aplastic anemia.

In this sample, this clonotype turned up a few times. The chain couples TRBV5-1 to TRBJ2-7, with 8 bases lining up with TRBD2. The CDR3 totals 13 residues. Germline V gives CDR1 SGHRS, CDR2 YFSETQ. V lost 6 bases and J lost 9; bases outside the gene matches: 11. CDR3 sequence (DNA): TGCGCCAGCAAACCGATTAGCGGGGATGCGCAGTACTTC. Its translation is CASKPISGDAQYF.

This clonotype appeared once. Just one base apart from a much larger clone, this may be a read error. This sequence joins TRBV10-3 and TRBJ2-1; 7 positions agree with TRBD2. The CDR3 is made up of 17 amino acids. Germline CDR1 and CDR2: ENHRY and SYGVKD. The CDR3 here is CASSDPPGGSSHNEQFF. CDR3 DNA sequence: TGTGCCAGCAGTGACCCTCCGGGGGGAAGCTCCCACAATGAGCAGTTCTTC.

The chain recombines TRBV20-1 with TRBJ2-5; D might be TRBD2 (6 bases). The CDR3 consists of 14 residues. Trimming removed 6 bases from V and 2 bases from J, with 16 bases in between. Germline V CDR1 and CDR2: DFQATT, SNEGSKA (reference sequence). In DNA form, the CDR3 reads TGCAGTGCGACGACTAGTTTGGGTCAAGAGACCCAGTACTTC. Amino acid sequence: CSATTSLGQETQYF.

The chain uses TRBV2 and TRBJ2-7; D unclear. The CDR3 is 16 amino acids. CDR1 is SNHLY, CDR2 FYNNEI, per germline. V was pared by 2 bases and J by 2 bases, with 16 bases between. CDR3 sequence: CASSESFVHWAYEQYF. The CDR3 DNA follows: TGTGCCAGCAGTGAAAGTTTCGTACATTGGGCCTACGAGCAGTACTTC.

This clonotype was counted ten times or more. The gene calls are TRBV4-1 and TRBJ2-3; D uncertain. Germline CDR1 is MGHRA and CDR2 is YSYEKL. V was pared by 2 bases and J by 4 bases, with 10 bases between. CDR3 length: 14 residues. In DNA, the CDR3 is TGCGCCAGCAGCCAAAGTGAAATAGCAGATACGCAGTATTTT. This gives the protein CASSQSEIADTQYF.